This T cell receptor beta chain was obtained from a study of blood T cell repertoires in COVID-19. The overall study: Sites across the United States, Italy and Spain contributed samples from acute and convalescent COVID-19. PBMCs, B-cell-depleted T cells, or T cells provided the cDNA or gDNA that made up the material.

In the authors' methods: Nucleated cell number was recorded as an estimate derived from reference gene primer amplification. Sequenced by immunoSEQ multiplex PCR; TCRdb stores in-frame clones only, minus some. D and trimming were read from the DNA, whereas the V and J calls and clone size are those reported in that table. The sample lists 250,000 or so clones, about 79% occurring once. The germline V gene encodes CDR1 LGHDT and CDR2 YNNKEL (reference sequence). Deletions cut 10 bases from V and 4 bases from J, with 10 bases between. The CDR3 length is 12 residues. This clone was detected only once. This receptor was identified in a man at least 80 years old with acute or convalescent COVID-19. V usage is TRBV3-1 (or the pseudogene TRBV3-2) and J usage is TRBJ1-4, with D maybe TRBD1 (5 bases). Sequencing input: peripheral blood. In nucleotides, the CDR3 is TGTGCCACGGGGGGGGTTAATGAAAAACTGTTTTTT. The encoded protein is CATGGVNEKLFF.